The 26 T cell receptor beta chains listed next were all sequenced from one sample in a study of cytomegalovirus exposure and HLA in healthy donors. TCRdb's table, derived via immunoSEQ multiplex PCR, lists solely in-frame clones and lacks some. The repertoire includes around 300,000 clones, around 89% of them detected once, and approximately 0.9% sits in the top ten. Sequencing input: PBMCs. The receptor source for this set is a woman between 18 and 29 years old in good health and CMV-seronegative.

CDR3 in amino acids: CASSLLAGVRDEQYF. In DNA, the CDR3 is TGTGCCAGCAGCTTACTAGCGGGAGTACGGGACGAGCAGTACTTC. This chain joins TRBV11-2 and TRBJ2-7, with 10 positions matching TRBD2. Germline-derived CDR1 and CDR2 are SGHAT and FQNNGV. CDR3 length: 15 residues. V trimming: 2 bases; J trimming: 5 bases; junction bases outside the gene matches: 6.

The chain has TRBV2 and TRBJ1-1, with a weak D call TRBD1 (5 bases). This CDR3 contains 15 residues. V dropped 7 bases and J dropped 1 base, with 16 bases sitting between them. CDR1 SNHLY and CDR2 FYNNEI come from the germline V gene. The CDR3 DNA sequence: TGTGCCAGCAAAAGCCCCCGCCAGGGGAACACTGAAGCTTTCTTT. Protein: CASKSPRQGNTEAFF.

The chain uses TRBV27 and TRBJ2-3; 7 nucleotides line up with TRBD2. The CDR3 is made up of 16 amino acids. Germline CDR1 is MNHEY and CDR2 is SMNVEV (reference sequence). With V trimmed by 2 bases and J by 4 bases, 9 bases remained unmatched. CDR3 loop: CASSLNAGDQADTQYF. The CDR3 nucleotides read TGTGCCAGCAGTTTAAATGCGGGAGATCAAGCAGATACGCAGTATTTT.

CDR3 loop: CASMFRLALETQYF. CDR3 nucleotide sequence: TGTGCCAGCATGTTTCGACTAGCCCTAGAGACCCAGTACTTC. This chain joins TRBV2 and TRBJ2-5; the match to TRBD2 covers 7 bases. The germline V gene encodes CDR1 SNHLY and CDR2 FYNNEI. V shed 7 bases and J 4 bases; nucleotides not matched to a gene: 9. The CDR3 is 14 residues long. Full variable domain (missing parts from reference TRBV2 and TRBJ2-5): EPEVTQTPSHQVTQMGQEVILRCVPISNHLYFYWYRQILGQKVEFLVSFYNNEISEKSEIFDDQFSVERPDGSNFTLKIRSTKLEDSAMYFCASMFRLALETQYFGPGTRLLVL.

The chain recombines TRBV5-1 with TRBJ2-3, with D tentatively TRBD1 (6 bases). Trimming cost V 3 bases and J 5 bases, with 19 bases left between them. The CDR3 spans 16 residues. CDR1 and CDR2 (germline): SGHRS, YFSETQ. As DNA, the CDR3 is TGCGCCAGCAGCTCCTGGGGGCAGGGGCCCGGAGATACGCAGTATTTT. The encoded protein is CASSSWGQGPGDTQYF.

In this sample, this clone turned up a few times. The chain has TRBV7-2 and TRBJ2-7; possibly TRBD2 for D (6 bases). Germline V gene data show CDR1 as SGHTA and CDR2 as FQGNSA. The CDR3 has 17 residues. V was cut by 5 bases and J by 7 bases, with 27 bases left in between. As DNA, the CDR3 is TGTGCCAGCAGCCGTTTAGGTGTTTGGGACTCCCGCCGGGAGCAGTACTTC. Translated: CASSRLGVWDSRREQYF.

This chain connects TRBV28 to TRBJ1-4, with a possible D match to TRBD1 (6 bases). V shed 2 bases and J shed 7 bases, with 20 bases lying between them. The CDR3 spans 17 residues. The V gene's germline CDR1 is MDHEN and CDR2 SYDVKM. The chain's CDR3 is CASSLITGTSPVEKLFF. CDR3 DNA: TGTGCCAGCAGTTTAATCACCGGGACATCCCCCGTTGAAAAACTGTTTTTT.

The chain recombines TRBV9 with TRBJ2-1; D possibly corresponds to TRBD2 (5 bases). Per germline, CDR1 SGDLS and CDR2 YYNGEE. This CDR3 contains 14 residues. Trimming cost V 6 bases and J 8 bases, with 18 bases left between them. The CDR3 coding sequence is TGTGCCAGCACCCCGGACTTTCATCTCGATGAGCAGTTCTTC. This sequence encodes CASTPDFHLDEQFF.

The genes are TRBV2 and TRBJ2-3, with D possibly TRBD1 on 7 matching bases. Trimming stripped 7 bases from V and 7 bases from J, with 15 bases between. CDR3 length equals 13 residues. CDR1 is SNHLY, CDR2 FYNNEI, per germline. Here the CDR3 DNA reads TGTGCCAGCACCAGGGGGGAGCAGTATACGCAGTATTTT. Translation gives CASTRGEQYTQYF.

This clone occurred once. This sequence joins TRBV27 and TRBJ2-1; 10 bases match TRBD1. Germline CDR1 reads MNHEY; CDR2 reads SMNVEV (reference sequence). V lost 4 bases and J lost 2; bases outside the gene matches: 2. CDR3 length equals 15 residues. The CDR3 loop is CASSSGTGAYNEQFF. DNA of the CDR3: TGTGCCAGCAGTTCCGGGACAGGGGCCTACAATGAGCAGTTCTTC.

This chain links TRBV7-3 with TRBJ2-1; maybe TRBD2 (7 bases). CDR3 size: 16 residues. Germline CDR1 is SGHTA and CDR2 is FQGTGA. V was cut by 5 bases and J by 4 bases, with 18 bases left in between. The CDR3 region is CASSPLGGGEYNEQFF. DNA for the CDR3: TGTGCCAGCAGCCCCCTAGGGGGAGGGGAATACAATGAGCAGTTCTTC. Together with reference TRBV7-3 and TRBJ2-1, the CDR3 gives the full variable domain: GAGVSQTPSNKVTEKGKYVELRCDPISGHTALYWYRQSLGQGPEFLIYFQGTGAADDSGLPNDRFFAVRPEGSVSTLKIQRTERGDSAVYLCASSPLGGGEYNEQFFGPGTRLTVL.

V is TRBV10-2 and J is TRBJ2-7; TRBD2 matches at 9 bases. Germline V CDR1 and CDR2: WSHSY, SAAADI. There are 18 residues in the CDR3. V was clipped by 3 bases and J by 3 bases; unmatched bases: 15. The CDR3 DNA reads TGCGCCAGCAGTGACGGACTGAAGGGACTAGCTGGGATCTACGAGCAGTACTTC. Amino acids: CASSDGLKGLAGIYEQYF.

The V call is TRBV11-2, the J call TRBJ1-2, with TRBD1 matching 9 bases. Trimming at V came to 6 bases and at J to 3 bases, leaving 14 bases not matched to a gene. There are 17 residues in the CDR3. Per germline, CDR1 SGHAT and CDR2 FQNNGV. The CDR3 is CASRIKTGTGFDYGYTF. The CDR3 bases are TGTGCCAGCAGGATCAAAACCGGGACAGGGTTTGACTATGGCTACACCTTC.

This clone showed up just a few times. This sequence joins TRBV20-1 and TRBJ1-1, with TRBD1 matching over 7 bases. The CDR3 extends over 10 amino acids. Germline assignment: CDR1 DFQATT and CDR2 SNEGSKA (reference sequence). With 6 bases clipped from V and 12 bases from J, the junction kept 7 bases outside the gene matches. CDR3 nucleotides: TGCAGTGCGGTGACAGGGTGGACTTTCTTT. Its translation is CSAVTGWTFF.

The chain employs TRBV6-5 and TRBJ2-1; 13 bases match TRBD2. The J segment lost 14 bases and the V segment lost 2 bases, leaving 3 bases of the junction unmatched. This CDR3 comprises 13 residues. In germline, CDR1 is MNHEY, CDR2 SVGAGI. The CDR3 loop reads CASSYLTSGRKFF. The CDR3 DNA reads TGTGCCAGCAGTTACCTGACTAGCGGGAGGAAGTTCTTC.

The rearrangement links TRBV2 to TRBJ1-1; D not resolved. The CDR3 totals 13 residues. Germline assignment: CDR1 SNHLY and CDR2 FYNNEI. Trimming left V 8 bases short and J 5 bases short, with 15 bases between. In nucleotides, the CDR3 is TGTGCCAGCTTAACGGGGTGGGGAACTGAAGCTTTCTTT. It yields the protein CASLTGWGTEAFF.

V usage is TRBV7-2 and J usage is TRBJ2-4; the match to TRBD2 covers 8 bases. The junction had 14 bases not matched to a gene; V was cut back by 5 bases and J by 8 bases. The CDR3 spans 16 residues. CDR1 and CDR2 from the germline V gene are SGHTA and FQGNSA. Written as DNA, the CDR3 is TGTGCCAGCAGCCCACGTGGGACGGGAGGGGGGGACATTCAGTACTTC. Amino acids: CASSPRGTGGGDIQYF.

This chain uses TRBV2 with TRBJ1-3; D not resolved. CDR3 length: 15 residues. CDR1 and CDR2 (germline): SNHLY, FYNNEI. The germline V and J ends were trimmed by 3 bases and 2 bases, with 11 bases remaining between them. As DNA, the CDR3 is TGTGCCAGCAGTGATGGGCGCTTAACTGGAAACACCATATATTTT. Its protein product is CASSDGRLTGNTIYF.

The chain joins TRBV2 to TRBJ2-2, with 14 bases identical to TRBD2. The germline V gene has CDR1 SNHLY and CDR2 FYNNEI. After removal of 8 bases from V and 7 bases from J, the junction contained 3 bases not matched to a gene. The CDR3 loop spans 14 amino acids. CDR3 nucleotide sequence: TGTGCCAGCGGGACTAGCGGGAGCATCGGGGAGCTGTTTTTT. It is translated as CASGTSGSIGELFF. Based on the CDR3 plus reference TRBV2 and TRBJ2-2, the full variable domain is EPEVTQTPSHQVTQMGQEVILRCVPISNHLYFYWYRQILGQKVEFLVSFYNNEISEKSEIFDDQFSVERPDGSNFTLKIRSTKLEDSAMYFCASGTSGSIGELFFGEGSRLTVL.

This clone was observed once. This chain uses TRBV29-1 with TRBJ2-7, with D possibly being TRBD1 (6 bases). V gave up 7 bases and J gave up 1 base, with 14 bases separating them. The CDR3 has 13 residues. Germline-derived CDR1 and CDR2 are SQVTM and ANQGSEA. CDR3 in amino acids: CSAEGHTSYEQYF. The CDR3, as DNA: TGCAGCGCCGAGGGACACACATCCTACGAGCAGTACTTC.

The rearrangement joins TRBV5-6 to TRBJ1-2; 8 bases are shared with TRBD1. The V and J ends lost 3 bases and 5 bases, in that order; junction bases with no gene match: 12. Germline CDR1 SGHDT, CDR2 YYEEEE. The CDR3 has 16 residues. The CDR3 sequence is CASSSSGTGLSYGYTF. As DNA, the CDR3 is TGTGCCAGCAGCTCCTCCGGGACAGGCCTTTCGTATGGCTACACCTTC.

Remarks on this clone: Different DNA sequences within this sample yield the same CDR3. This chain links TRBV29-1 with TRBJ1-1; TRBD1 is a possible D gene (5 bases). The germline V gene has CDR1 SQVTM and CDR2 ANQGSEA. Trimming left V 6 bases short and J 2 bases short, with 13 bases between. This CDR3 has 13 amino acids. The CDR3 region is CSVVRQGNTEAFF. In DNA form, the CDR3 reads TGCAGCGTCGTCCGCCAGGGAAACACTGAAGCTTTCTTT.

This sequence joins TRBV13 and TRBJ1-1, with 8 bases lining up with TRBD1. Germline V gene sequence: CDR1 PRHDT, CDR2 FYEKMQ (reference sequence). CDR3 length: 14 amino acids. J lost 4 bases, V lost 4 bases, and 5 bases had no gene match. The CDR3 sequence: CASSSTGGGTEAFF. The CDR3 DNA sequence: TGTGCCAGCAGCTCAACAGGGGGAGGCACTGAAGCTTTCTTT.

V is TRBV5-8 and J is TRBJ1-3; possible D gene TRBD1, 5 bases. The CDR3 consists of 16 residues. The germline CDR1 and CDR2 sequences are SGHTS and YDEGEE. Trimming cost V 3 bases and J 2 bases, with 15 bases left between them. The CDR3 DNA reads TGTGCCAGCAGCTCGGGGGACCTAGCGCCTGGAAACACCATATATTTT. It codes for CASSSGDLAPGNTIYF.

The chain combines TRBV4-1 with TRBJ2-7; 10 nucleotides match TRBD2. The CDR3 has 14 residues. Germline V CDR1 and CDR2: MGHRA, YSYEKL. V gave up 2 bases and J gave up 5 bases; unmatched junction bases: 3. The CDR3 here is CASSQLAGAHEQYF. The CDR3 DNA follows: TGCGCCAGCAGCCAACTAGCGGGAGCCCACGAGCAGTACTTC.

As for this clone: Different DNA sequences within this sample yield the same CDR3. This chain links TRBV27 with TRBJ1-1; D is undetermined. CDR1 and CDR2 (germline): MNHEY, SMNVEV (reference sequence). V was shortened by 3 bases and J by 1 base, with 6 bases between the two germline ends. The length of the CDR3 is 13 residues. CDR3 sequence reads: CASSLSRNTEAFF. Written as DNA, the CDR3 is TGTGCCAGCAGTTTGTCTCGGAACACTGAAGCTTTCTTT.